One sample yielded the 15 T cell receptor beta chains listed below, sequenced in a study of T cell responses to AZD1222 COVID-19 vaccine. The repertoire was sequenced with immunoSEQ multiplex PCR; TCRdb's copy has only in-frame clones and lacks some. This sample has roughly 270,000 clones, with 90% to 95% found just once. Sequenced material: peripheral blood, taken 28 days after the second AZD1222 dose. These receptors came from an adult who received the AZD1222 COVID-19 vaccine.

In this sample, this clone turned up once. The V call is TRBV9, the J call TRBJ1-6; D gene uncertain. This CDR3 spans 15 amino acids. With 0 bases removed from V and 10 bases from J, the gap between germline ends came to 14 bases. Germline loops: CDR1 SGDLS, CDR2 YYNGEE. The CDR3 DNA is TGTGCCAGCAGCGTAGGGTCCCTGGGGAGCTCACCCCTCCACTTT. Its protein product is CASSVGSLGSSPLHF.

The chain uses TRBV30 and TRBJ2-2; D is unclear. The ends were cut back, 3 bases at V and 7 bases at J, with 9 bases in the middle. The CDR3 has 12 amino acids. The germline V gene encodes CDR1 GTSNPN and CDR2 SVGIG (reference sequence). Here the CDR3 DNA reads TGTGCCTGGAGGCTGTCGGGCGGGGAGCTGTTTTTT. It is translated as CAWRLSGGELFF.

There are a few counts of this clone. The DNA for the CDR3 is TGTGCCAGCAGTTTGGCAGGGGGATCCGAGCAGTACTTC. Translated, it gives CASSLAGGSEQYF. The rearrangement uses TRBV28 and TRBJ2-7; 7 bases are shared with TRBD1. With 3 bases clipped from V and 6 bases from J, the junction kept 5 bases outside the gene matches. The CDR3 extends over 13 amino acids. The germline CDR1 and CDR2 sequences are MDHEN and SYDVKM.

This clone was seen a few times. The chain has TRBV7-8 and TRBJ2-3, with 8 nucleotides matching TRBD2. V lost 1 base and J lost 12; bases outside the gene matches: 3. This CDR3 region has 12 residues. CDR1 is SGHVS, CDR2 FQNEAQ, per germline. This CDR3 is CASSLVREVQYF. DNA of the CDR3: TGTGCCAGCAGCTTAGTGCGGGAGGTCCAGTATTTT.

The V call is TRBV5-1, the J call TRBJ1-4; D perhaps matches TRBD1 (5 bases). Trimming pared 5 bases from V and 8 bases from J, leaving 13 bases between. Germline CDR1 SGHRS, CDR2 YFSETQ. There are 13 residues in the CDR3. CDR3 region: CASSQGEGEKLFF. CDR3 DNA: TGCGCCAGCAGTCAAGGGGAAGGGGAAAAACTGTTTTTT.

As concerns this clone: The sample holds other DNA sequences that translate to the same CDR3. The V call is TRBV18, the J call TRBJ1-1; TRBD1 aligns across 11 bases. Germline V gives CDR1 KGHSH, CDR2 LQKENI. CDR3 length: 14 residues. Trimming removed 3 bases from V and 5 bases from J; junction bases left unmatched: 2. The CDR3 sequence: CASSPGTGGTEAFF. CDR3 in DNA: TGTGCCAGCTCACCCGGGACAGGGGGAACTGAAGCTTTCTTT.

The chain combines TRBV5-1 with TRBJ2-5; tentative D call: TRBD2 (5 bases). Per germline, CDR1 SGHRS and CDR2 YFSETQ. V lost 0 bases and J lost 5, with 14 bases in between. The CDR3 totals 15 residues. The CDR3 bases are TGCGCCAGCAGCTTGGCCGCACTCCCGGGGGAGACCCAGTACTTC. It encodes CASSLAALPGETQYF.

The CDR3 nucleotides read TGTGCCAGCAGCCAAGATTTAGGGATTTCAACCGTCAACTCTGGAAACACCATATATTTT. Amino acids: CASSQDLGISTVNSGNTIYF. The chain carries TRBV4-2 and TRBJ1-3; D not resolved. Germline CDR1 and CDR2: LGHNA and YNFKEQ. There are 20 residues in the CDR3. Trimming cost V 0 bases and J 0 bases, with 21 bases left between them.

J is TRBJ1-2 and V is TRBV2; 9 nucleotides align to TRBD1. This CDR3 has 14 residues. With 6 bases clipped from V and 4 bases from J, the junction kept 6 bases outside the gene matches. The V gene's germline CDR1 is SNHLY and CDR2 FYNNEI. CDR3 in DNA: TGTGCCAGCAGCGGACAGGGGCGTTCCTATGGCTACACCTTC. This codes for CASSGQGRSYGYTF.

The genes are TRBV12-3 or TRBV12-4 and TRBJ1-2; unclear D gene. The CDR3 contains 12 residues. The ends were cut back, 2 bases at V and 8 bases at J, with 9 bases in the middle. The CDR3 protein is CASSLRADGYTF. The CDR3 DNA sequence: TGTGCCAGCAGTTTAAGGGCAGACGGCTACACCTTC.

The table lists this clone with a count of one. CDR3 amino acids: CASSPGTSARNEQFF. In nucleotides, the CDR3 is TGTGCCAGCAGCCCAGGGACTAGTGCTCGCAATGAGCAGTTCTTC. The chain couples TRBV5-5 to TRBJ2-1, with 8 bases lining up with TRBD2. The trim removed 4 bases at V and 6 bases at J, leaving 9 bases unmatched. The length of the CDR3 is 15 residues. The germline CDR1 and CDR2 sequences are SGHKS and YYEKEE (reference sequence).

As DNA, the CDR3 is TGTGCCAGCAGCTCGAGGTTGTCCGGGGAGCTGTTTTTT. It codes for CASSSRLSGELFF. The chain joins TRBV7-2 to TRBJ2-2, with D unresolved. CDR1 and CDR2 (germline): SGHTA, FQGNSA. Trimming took off 4 bases at V and 6 bases at J, with 9 bases between the two ends. The CDR3 loop spans 13 amino acids.

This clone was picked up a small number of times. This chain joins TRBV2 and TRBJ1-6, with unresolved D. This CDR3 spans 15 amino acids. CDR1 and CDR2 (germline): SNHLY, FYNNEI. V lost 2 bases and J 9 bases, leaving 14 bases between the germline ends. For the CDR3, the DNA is TGTGCCAGCAGTGAACGGGTTAGATCAGGTTCACCCCTCCACTTT. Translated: CASSERVRSGSPLHF.

CDR3 in amino acids: CARSLNGEKLFF. The CDR3 DNA sequence: TGTGCCAGAAGCTTGAATGGTGAAAAACTGTTTTTT. The chain recombines TRBV5-3 with TRBJ1-4; D remains ambiguous. TRBV5-3 is reported as an ORF; its role is uncertain. This CDR3 has 12 amino acids. The ends were cut back, 1 base at V and 7 bases at J, with 5 bases in the middle.

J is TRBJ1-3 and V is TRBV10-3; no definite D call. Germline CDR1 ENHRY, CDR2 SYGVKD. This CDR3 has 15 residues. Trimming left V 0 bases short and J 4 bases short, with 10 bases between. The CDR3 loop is CAISESGGSGNTIYF. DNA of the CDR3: TGTGCCATCAGTGAGTCGGGAGGGTCCGGAAACACCATATATTTT.